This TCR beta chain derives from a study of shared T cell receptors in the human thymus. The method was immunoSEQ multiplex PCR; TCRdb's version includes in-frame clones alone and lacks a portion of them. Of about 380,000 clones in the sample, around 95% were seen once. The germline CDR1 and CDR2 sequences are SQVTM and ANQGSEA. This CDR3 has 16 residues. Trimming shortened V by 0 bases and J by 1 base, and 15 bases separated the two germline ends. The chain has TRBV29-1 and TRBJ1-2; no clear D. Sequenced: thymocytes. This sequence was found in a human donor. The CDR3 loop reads CSVEDYQEALNYGYTF. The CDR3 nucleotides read TGCAGCGTTGAAGATTACCAGGAAGCTCTTAACTATGGCTACACCTTC.